A single sample is the source of the 25 T cell receptor beta chains below, sequenced in a study of blood T cells in healthy people across ages. Together with a sample-barcoded 5' primer, a J-beta primer mix was included in a second PCR lasting about 7 to 12 cycles. TCRdb reprocessed the 5' RACE reads with MiXCR, giving one entry per CDR3 protein. The table lists about 900,000 distinct CDR3 sequences, around two thirds of them singletons, with around a quarter in the top ten. The sequenced sample consisted of blood. These receptors were obtained from a man aged 25 to 40 in good health.

Details on this clonotype: A much larger clone differs from this one at a single base, so this may be a read error. The rearrangement uses TRBV9 and TRBJ2-1; unclear D gene. CDR3 length: 14 residues. Per the germline V gene, CDR1 is SGDLS and CDR2 is YYNGEE. Between the trimmed V and J ends, which lost 3 bases and 8 bases, there was a span of 15 bases. CDR3 nucleotide sequence: TGTGCCAGCAGCGCTTCGACCTCTTGGGATGAGCAGTTCTTC. It encodes CASSASTSWDEQFF.

The rearrangement links TRBV24-1 to TRBJ2-7; D gene unclear. The end of the DNA aligns better with TRBJ2-5, so the J call may be wrong. Germline values: CDR1 KGHDR, CDR2 SFDVKD. The CDR3 covers 17 residues. The CDR3 DNA sequence: TGTGCCACCAGTGATTTGCAACCCGGGCAGCTAGGGGAGACCCAGTACTTC. The encoded protein is CATSDLQPGQLGETQYF.

Only a few counts were recorded for this clonotype. The J gene is TRBJ2-7, the V gene TRBV13, with 8 nucleotides matching TRBD2. The germline gives CDR1 PRHDT, CDR2 FYEKMQ (reference sequence). The CDR3 sequence is 14 residues long. The ends lost 8 bases at V and 1 base at J; junction bases unmatched: 7. The CDR3 is CASGDGGGSYEQYF. CDR3 sequence (DNA): TGTGCCAGCGGGGACGGGGGGGGTTCCTACGAGCAGTACTTC.

The chain recombines TRBV25-1 with TRBJ1-6, with D unresolved. V gave up 4 bases and J gave up 8 bases, with 15 bases separating them. CDR1 is MGHDK and CDR2 is SYGVNS in the germline V gene. The CDR3 has 15 amino acids. The CDR3 region is CASSGPAASDSPLHF. For the CDR3, the DNA is TGTGCCAGCAGTGGCCCGGCAGCGAGTGATTCACCCCTCCACTTT. The variable domain in full, completed from reference TRBV25-1 and TRBJ1-6, reads EADIYQTPRYLVIGTGKKITLECSQTMGHDKMYWYQQDPGMELHLIHYSYGVNSTEKGDLSSESTVSRIRTEHFPLTLESARPSHTSQYLCASSGPAASDSPLHFGNGTRLTVT.

This chain joins TRBV29-1 and TRBJ2-1, with a tentative D call TRBD2 (6 bases). Trimming pared 3 bases from V and 4 bases from J, leaving 10 bases between. From germline, CDR1 is SQVTM and CDR2 ANQGSEA. The CDR3 spans 13 residues. In DNA, the CDR3 is TGCAGCGTTGAGGGGGGTAAATACAATGAGCAGTTCTTC. It encodes CSVEGGKYNEQFF.

The chain has TRBV6-5 and TRBJ2-1, with 11 bases lining up with TRBD2. The CDR3 length is 15 residues. Per germline, CDR1 MNHEY and CDR2 SVGAGI. J gave up 1 base and V 8 bases, and 4 bases lay outside the gene matches. CDR3 coding DNA: TGTGCCAGCTGGACTAGCGGGCAATCCTACAATGAGCAGTTCTTC. Protein: CASWTSGQSYNEQFF.

This clonotype was seen a single time. The chain combines TRBV28 with TRBJ2-4; 8 bases are a match to TRBD1. Germline CDR1 is MDHEN and CDR2 is SYDVKM. Trimming took 3 bases from V and 7 from J; bases not matched to a gene: 11. The CDR3 extends over 16 amino acids. The DNA for the CDR3 is TGTGCCAGCAGTTTTCAGACAGGGGCCGGTGGGAACATTCAGTACTTC. Its translation is CASSFQTGAGGNIQYF. The full variable domain, with the rest looked up from reference TRBV28 and TRBJ2-4, is DVKVTQSSRYLVKRTGEKVFLECVQDMDHENMFWYRQDPGLGLRLIYFSYDVKMKEKGDIPEGYSVSREKKERFSLILESASTNQTSMYLCASSFQTGAGGNIQYFGAGTRLSVL.

With respect to this clonotype: The junction does not match germline at one end; this may be a read error. The CDR3 DNA reads as TGTGCCAGCAGTTTTCTCCTATATAGCAATCAACCCCAGCATTTT. Translated: CASSFLLYSNQPQHF. The chain recombines TRBV28 with TRBJ1-5, with D unresolved. CDR3 length: 15 residues. Germline V lookup: CDR1 MDHEN, CDR2 SYDVKM.

This clonotype was counted between two and nine times. The rearrangement joins TRBV4-3 to TRBJ2-3; D possibly corresponds to TRBD1 (6 bases). CDR3 length: 16 residues. Germline CDR1 is LGHNA and CDR2 is YSLEER. The V and J ends lost 1 base and 6 bases respectively, with 17 bases between them. CDR3 nucleotide sequence: TGCGCCAGCAGCCAAGCGTATGCAGGGGCTCTGGATACGCAGTATTTT. It yields the protein CASSQAYAGALDTQYF.

V and J are TRBV28 and TRBJ2-7; possible D gene TRBD1, 5 bases. CDR1 and CDR2 (germline): MDHEN, SYDVKM. CDR3 length: 13 amino acids. With 5 bases removed from V and 6 bases from J, the gap between germline ends came to 14 bases. As DNA, the CDR3 is TGTGCCAGCAGTCTACCACAGGTCCCCGAGCAGTACTTC. Amino acid sequence: CASSLPQVPEQYF.

The CDR3 bases are TGTGCCACCTTAGGGGGGTCCTACAATGAGCAGTTCTTC. Amino acid sequence: CATLGGSYNEQFF. This chain connects TRBV10-3 to TRBJ2-1; D possibly uses TRBD1 or TRBD2 (6 bases each). Germline V CDR1 and CDR2: ENHRY, SYGVKD. The CDR3 is 13 residues long. Between the trimmed V and J ends, which lost 10 bases and 1 base, there was a span of 11 bases.

This rearrangement joins TRBV9 to TRBJ2-1; D is ambiguous. This CDR3 is 17 amino acids long. V dropped 3 bases and J dropped 8 bases, with 24 bases sitting between them. Germline V gene data show CDR1 as SGDLS and CDR2 as YYNGEE. CDR3 DNA sequence: TGTGCCAGCAGCGCCCGACTCGCTACTACAAAGGTCGATGAGCAGTTCTTC. It is translated as CASSARLATTKVDEQFF.

The sample holds a few counts of this clonotype. The chain links TRBV14 to TRBJ1-2; possibly TRBD1 for D (6 bases). V shed 1 base and J shed 4 bases, with 7 bases lying between them. The germline V gene encodes CDR1 SGHDN and CDR2 FVKESK. The CDR3 totals 13 residues. CDR3: CASSQGTAYGYTF. CDR3 bases: TGTGCCAGCAGCCAAGGGACAGCCTATGGCTACACCTTC.

The genes are TRBV9 and TRBJ2-4; TRBD1 matches 8 bases. The J call may be wrong; the DNA end is better matched by TRBJ2-7. The CDR3 spans 14 residues. Germline V CDR1 and CDR2: SGDLS, YYNGEE. The CDR3 sequence: CASSVAGGGYEQYF. The CDR3 coding sequence is TGTGCCAGCAGCGTCGCAGGGGGCGGCTACGAGCAGTACTTC.

This clonotype occurred once. The V gene is TRBV4-2, the J gene TRBJ2-5; 8 bases line up with TRBD1. The DNA matches TRBJ2-7 better at its end, which makes the J call doubtful. CDR1 is LGHNA, CDR2 YNFKEQ, per germline. CDR3 length equals 16 residues. DNA for the CDR3: TGTGCCAGCAGCCAAGATCCTCGACAGGGGACGGGCGAGCAGTACTTC. This encodes CASSQDPRQGTGEQYF.

The chain joins TRBV24-1 to TRBJ2-5; TRBD2 matches at 13 bases. The CDR3 has 16 amino acids. V was clipped by 3 bases and J by 5 bases; unmatched bases: 5. The germline V gene has CDR1 KGHDR and CDR2 SFDVKD. The DNA of the CDR3 is TGTGCCACCAGTGATCCGGGACTAGCGGGGAGCGAGACCCAGTACTTC. Its translation: CATSDPGLAGSETQYF.

The chain recombines TRBV29-1 with TRBJ2-7; 10 bases line up with TRBD1. With 4 bases clipped from V and 3 bases from J, the junction kept 9 bases outside the gene matches. This CDR3 contains 15 residues. CDR1 and CDR2 from the germline V gene are SQVTM and ANQGSEA. CDR3 nucleotide sequence: TGCAGCGTTGCAACGGGACAGGGGTTTAACTACGAGCAGTACTTC. Protein sequence: CSVATGQGFNYEQYF.

This clonotype occurred once. The chain couples TRBV28 to TRBJ2-5, with unresolved D. The V gene lost 6 bases and the J gene lost 3 bases, with 17 bases spanning the gap. The CDR3 runs to 15 residues. Looked up from germline, CDR1 is MDHEN and CDR2 is SYDVKM. As DNA, the CDR3 is TGTGCCAGCAGACCAGTTTCCCTTCCCAAAGAGACCCAGTACTTC. Amino acids: CASRPVSLPKETQYF.

This chain connects TRBV27 to TRBJ1-4; possible D gene TRBD1, 6 bases. This CDR3 spans 15 amino acids. The V end lost 4 bases, the J end lost 4 bases, and 13 bases lay between the germline ends. Germline values: CDR1 MNHEY, CDR2 SMNVEV (reference sequence). CDR3 amino acids: CASSSRQANNEKLFF. For the CDR3, the DNA is TGTGCCAGCAGTTCTCGACAGGCAAATAATGAAAAACTGTTTTTT.

This clonotype was recorded a few times. The DNA of the CDR3 is TGTGCCATCAGTGAGTCGACTAGCCCCACTGAGCAGTTCTTC. It translates to CAISESTSPTEQFF. The chain combines TRBV10-3 with TRBJ2-1; the match to TRBD2 covers 7 bases. The CDR3 has 14 residues. Trimming removed 0 bases from V and 9 bases from J; junction bases left unmatched: 5. Germline V CDR1 and CDR2: ENHRY, SYGVKD.

There are a few counts of this clonotype. The chain joins TRBV20-1 to TRBJ1-2, with D hard to call. CDR1 and CDR2 (germline): DFQATT, SNEGSKA (reference sequence). The CDR3 loop spans 11 amino acids. V lost 4 bases and J lost 8, with 11 bases in between. The CDR3 nucleotides are TGCAGTGCTATGAGAGGAGAAGGCTACACCTTC. Protein product: CSAMRGEGYTF.

This clonotype was seen a few times. J is TRBJ2-1 and V is TRBV20-1; TRBD2 aligns across 9 bases. This CDR3 has 16 residues. J lost 9 bases, V lost 3 bases, and 15 bases had no gene match. Germline V lookup: CDR1 DFQATT, CDR2 SNEGSKA (reference sequence). CDR3 DNA: TGCAGTGCTAGTCCTGGCGGGGGGGCCAGAGGAGGTGAGCAGTTCTTC. Residues: CSASPGGGARGGEQFF.

This clonotype appeared a single time. The CDR3 sequence is CASSFGPGTAYEQYF. In DNA, the CDR3 is TGTGCCAGCAGCTTTGGCCCGGGGACAGCGTACGAGCAGTACTTC. The genes are TRBV12-3 or TRBV12-4 and TRBJ2-7; 7 bases agree with TRBD1. Germline trimming cut 6 bases from V and 4 bases from J; bases unmatched to any gene: 12. The length of the CDR3 is 15 residues.

In DNA form, the CDR3 reads TGTGCCAGCAGTCGAGGGAGGGAGGCAGATACGCAGTATTTT. Encoded protein: CASSRGREADTQYF. The chain has TRBV6-2 or TRBV6-3 and TRBJ2-3; the match to TRBD2 covers 7 bases. With V trimmed by 5 bases and J by 4 bases, 6 bases remained unmatched. Germline CDR1 MNHEY, CDR2 SVGEGT. CDR3 size: 14 residues.

The chain combines TRBV28 with TRBJ2-1, with D tentatively TRBD2 (6 bases). Looked up from germline, CDR1 is MDHEN and CDR2 is SYDVKM. Trimming removed 6 bases at V and 4 bases at J, with 19 bases between. The CDR3 has 16 amino acids. CDR3 nucleotide sequence: TGTGCCAGCAGCCGGCTACTCCCGCGGGGTTACAATGAGCAGTTCTTC. It yields the protein CASSRLLPRGYNEQFF.